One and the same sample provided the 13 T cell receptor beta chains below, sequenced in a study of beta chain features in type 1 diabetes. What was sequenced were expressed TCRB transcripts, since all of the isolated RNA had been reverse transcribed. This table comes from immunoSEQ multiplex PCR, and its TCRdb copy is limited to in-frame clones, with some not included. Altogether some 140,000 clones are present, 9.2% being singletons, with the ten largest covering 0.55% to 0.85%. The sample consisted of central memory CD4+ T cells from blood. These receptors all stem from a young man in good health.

CDR3 amino acids: CASRVGQGRETQYF. For the CDR3, the DNA is TGTGCCAGCAGGGTGGGACAGGGTAGGGAGACCCAGTACTTC. The chain uses TRBV6-5 and TRBJ2-5, with 9 bases fitting TRBD1. Unmatched junction bases numbered 7, after V lost 6 bases and J lost 5 bases. The CDR3 is made up of 14 amino acids. Germline V gene lookup returns CDR1 MNHEY and CDR2 SVGAGI.

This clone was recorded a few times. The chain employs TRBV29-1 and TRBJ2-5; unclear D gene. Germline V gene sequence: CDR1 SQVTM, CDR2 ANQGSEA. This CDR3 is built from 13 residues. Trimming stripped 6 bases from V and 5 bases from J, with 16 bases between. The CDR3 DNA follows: TGCAGCGTCGACCTCGGGTTTGAGGAGACCCAGTACTTC. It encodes CSVDLGFEETQYF.

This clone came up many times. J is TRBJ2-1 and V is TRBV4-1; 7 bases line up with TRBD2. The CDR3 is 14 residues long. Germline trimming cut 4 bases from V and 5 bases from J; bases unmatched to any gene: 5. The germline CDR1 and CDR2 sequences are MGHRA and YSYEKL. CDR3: CASSRGGRDNEQFF. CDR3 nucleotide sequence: TGCGCCAGCAGCCGCGGGGGAAGGGACAATGAGCAGTTCTTC.

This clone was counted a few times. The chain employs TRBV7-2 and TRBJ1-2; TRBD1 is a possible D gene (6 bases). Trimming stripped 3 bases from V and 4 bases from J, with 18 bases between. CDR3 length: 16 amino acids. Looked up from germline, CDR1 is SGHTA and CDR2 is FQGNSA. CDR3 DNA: TGTGCCAGCAGCTTCTTACCCTCAGGGGCCGGCTATGGCTACACCTTC. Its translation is CASSFLPSGAGYGYTF.

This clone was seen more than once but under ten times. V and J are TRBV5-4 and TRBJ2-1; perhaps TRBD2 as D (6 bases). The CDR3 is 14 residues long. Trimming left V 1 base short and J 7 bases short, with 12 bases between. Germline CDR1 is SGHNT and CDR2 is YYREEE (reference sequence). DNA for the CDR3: TGTGCCAGCAGCTTGAGGAGGGCGGGGAATGAGCAGTTCTTC. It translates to CASSLRRAGNEQFF. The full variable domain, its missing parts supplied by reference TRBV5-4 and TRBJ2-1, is ETGVTQSPTHLIKTRGQQVTLRCSSQSGHNTVSWYQQALGQGPQFIFQYYREEENGRGNFPPRFSGLQFPNYSSELNVNALELDDSALYLCASSLRRAGNEQFFGPGTRLTVL.

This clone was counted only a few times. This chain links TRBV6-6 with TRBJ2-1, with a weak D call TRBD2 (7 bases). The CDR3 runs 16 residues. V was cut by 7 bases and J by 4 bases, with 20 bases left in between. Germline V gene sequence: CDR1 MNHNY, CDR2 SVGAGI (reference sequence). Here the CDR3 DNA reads TGTGCCAGCACCGCCGAGGGTCGGGGGGCTTACAATGAGCAGTTCTTC. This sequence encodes CASTAEGRGAYNEQFF.

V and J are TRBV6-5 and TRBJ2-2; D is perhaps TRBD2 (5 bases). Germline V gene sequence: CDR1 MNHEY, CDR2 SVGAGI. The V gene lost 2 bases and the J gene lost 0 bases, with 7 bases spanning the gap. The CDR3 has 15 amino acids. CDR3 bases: TGTGCCAGCAGTTACGTGGGAGCGAACACCGGGGAGCTGTTTTTT. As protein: CASSYVGANTGELFF.

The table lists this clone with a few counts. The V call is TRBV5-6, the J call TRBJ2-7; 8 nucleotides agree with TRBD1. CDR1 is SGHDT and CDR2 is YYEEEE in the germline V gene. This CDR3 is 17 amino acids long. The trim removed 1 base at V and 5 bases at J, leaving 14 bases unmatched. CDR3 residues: CASSLFLAQQTGDEQYF. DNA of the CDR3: TGTGCCAGCAGCTTGTTCCTCGCACAACAGACAGGGGACGAGCAGTACTTC.

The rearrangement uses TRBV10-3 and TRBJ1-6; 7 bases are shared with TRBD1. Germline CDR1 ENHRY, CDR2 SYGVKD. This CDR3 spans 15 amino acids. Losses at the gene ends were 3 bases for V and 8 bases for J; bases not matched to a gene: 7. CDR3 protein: CAISDPGQAHSPLHF. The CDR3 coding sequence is TGTGCCATCAGTGACCCCGGACAGGCCCATTCACCCCTCCACTTT.

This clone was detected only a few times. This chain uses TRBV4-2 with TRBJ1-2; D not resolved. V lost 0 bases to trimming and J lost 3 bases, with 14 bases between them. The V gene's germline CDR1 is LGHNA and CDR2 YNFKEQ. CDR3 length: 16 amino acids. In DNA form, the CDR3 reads TGTGCCAGCAGCCAAGATGCAACGGTTGAGGACTATGGCTACACCTTC. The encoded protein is CASSQDATVEDYGYTF.

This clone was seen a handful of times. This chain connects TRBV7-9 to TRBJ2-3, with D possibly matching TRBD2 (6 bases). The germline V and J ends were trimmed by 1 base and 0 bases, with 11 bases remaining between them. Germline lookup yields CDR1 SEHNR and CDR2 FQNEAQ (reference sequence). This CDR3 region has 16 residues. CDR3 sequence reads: CASSLVSGSSTDTQYF. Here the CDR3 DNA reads TGTGCCAGCAGCTTAGTTAGCGGATCTAGCACAGATACGCAGTATTTT.

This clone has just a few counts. Here the CDR3 DNA reads TGTGCCAGCAGCCGGACTAGCGGGGCAAACTACAATGAGCAGTTCTTC. This gives the protein CASSRTSGANYNEQFF. The chain carries TRBV2 and TRBJ2-1, with TRBD2 identical over 12 bases. CDR1 is SNHLY and CDR2 is FYNNEI in the germline V gene. The CDR3 is 16 residues long. V shed 6 bases, J shed 3 bases, and the junction held 6 bases outside the gene matches.

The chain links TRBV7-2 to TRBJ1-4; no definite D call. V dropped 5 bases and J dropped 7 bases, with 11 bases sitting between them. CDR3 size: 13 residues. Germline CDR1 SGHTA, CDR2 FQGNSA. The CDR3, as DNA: TGTGCCAGCAGCCTCGACGGGAGTGAAAAACTGTTTTTT. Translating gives CASSLDGSEKLFF.